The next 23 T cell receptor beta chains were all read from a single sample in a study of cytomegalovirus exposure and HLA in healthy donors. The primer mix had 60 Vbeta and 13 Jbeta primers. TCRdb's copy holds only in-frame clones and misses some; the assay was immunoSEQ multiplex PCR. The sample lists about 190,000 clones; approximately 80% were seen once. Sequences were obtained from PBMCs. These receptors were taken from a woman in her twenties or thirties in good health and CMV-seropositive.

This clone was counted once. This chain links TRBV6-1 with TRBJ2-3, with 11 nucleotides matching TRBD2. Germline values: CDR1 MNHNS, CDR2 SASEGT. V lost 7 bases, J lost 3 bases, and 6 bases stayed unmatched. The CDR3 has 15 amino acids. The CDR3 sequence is CASIHSSGGTDTQYF. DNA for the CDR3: TGTGCCAGCATTCATTCTAGCGGGGGGACAGATACGCAGTATTTT.

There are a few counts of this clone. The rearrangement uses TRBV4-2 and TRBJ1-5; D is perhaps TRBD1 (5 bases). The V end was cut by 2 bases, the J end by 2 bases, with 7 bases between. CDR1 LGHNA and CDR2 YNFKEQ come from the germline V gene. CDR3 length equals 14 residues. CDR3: CASSQLGGNQPQHF. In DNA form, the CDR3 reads TGTGCCAGCAGCCAACTAGGGGGCAATCAGCCCCAGCATTTT.

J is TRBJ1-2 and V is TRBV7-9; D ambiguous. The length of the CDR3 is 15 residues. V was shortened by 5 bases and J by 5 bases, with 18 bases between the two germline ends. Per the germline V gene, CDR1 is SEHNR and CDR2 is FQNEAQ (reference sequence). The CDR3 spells CASSVPSRVLYGYTF. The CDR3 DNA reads TGTGCCAGCAGCGTCCCCTCGAGGGTACTTTATGGCTACACCTTC.

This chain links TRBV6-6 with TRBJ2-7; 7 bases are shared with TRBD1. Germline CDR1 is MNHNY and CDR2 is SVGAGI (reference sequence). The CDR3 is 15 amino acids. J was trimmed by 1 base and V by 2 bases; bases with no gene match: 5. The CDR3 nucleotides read TGTGCCAGCAGTTACGATCACAGGGGTTCCTACGAGCAGTACTTC. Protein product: CASSYDHRGSYEQYF.

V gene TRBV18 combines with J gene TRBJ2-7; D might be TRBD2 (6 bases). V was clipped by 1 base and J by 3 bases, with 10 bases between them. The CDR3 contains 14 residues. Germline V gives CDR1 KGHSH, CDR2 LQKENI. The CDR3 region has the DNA TGTGCCAGCTCACCACAGAGACTAGGCTACGAGCAGTACTTC. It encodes CASSPQRLGYEQYF.

Written as DNA, the CDR3 is TGTGCCTGTACTACAGGGAATCAAGAGACCCAGTACTTC. Protein product: CACTTGNQETQYF. The genes are TRBV13 and TRBJ2-5; TRBD1 might be the D (6 bases). In germline, CDR1 is PRHDT, CDR2 FYEKMQ (reference sequence). This CDR3 has 13 amino acids. The V end lost 11 bases, the J end lost 2 bases, and 15 bases lay between the germline ends. Combining the CDR3 with reference TRBV13 and TRBJ2-5 gives the whole variable domain AAGVIQSPRHLIKEKRETATLKCYPIPRHDTVYWYQQGPGQDPQFLISFYEKMQSDKGSIPDRFSAQQFSDYHSELNMSSLELGDSALYFCACTTGNQETQYFGPGTRLLVL.

The CDR3 protein is CASSPLNEKLFF. The CDR3 bases are TGTGCCAGCAGCCCTCTTAATGAAAAACTGTTTTTT. The V gene is TRBV5-6, the J gene TRBJ1-4; D ambiguous. This CDR3 is built from 12 residues. In germline, CDR1 is SGHDT, CDR2 YYEEEE. The ends were cut back, 4 bases at V and 4 bases at J, with 5 bases in the middle.

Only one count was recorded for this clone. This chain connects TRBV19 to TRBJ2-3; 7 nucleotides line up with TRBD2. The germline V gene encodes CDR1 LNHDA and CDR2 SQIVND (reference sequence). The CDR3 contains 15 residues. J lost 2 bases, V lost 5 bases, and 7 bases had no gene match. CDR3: CASSDRLAVTDTQYF. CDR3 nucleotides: TGTGCCAGTAGTGATCGACTAGCAGTCACAGATACGCAGTATTTT.

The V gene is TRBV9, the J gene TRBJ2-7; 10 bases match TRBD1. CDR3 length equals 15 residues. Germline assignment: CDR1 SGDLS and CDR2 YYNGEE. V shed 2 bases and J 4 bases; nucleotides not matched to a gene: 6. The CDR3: CASSVTGTGDYEQYF. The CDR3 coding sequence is TGTGCCAGCAGCGTGACCGGGACAGGGGATTACGAGCAGTACTTC.

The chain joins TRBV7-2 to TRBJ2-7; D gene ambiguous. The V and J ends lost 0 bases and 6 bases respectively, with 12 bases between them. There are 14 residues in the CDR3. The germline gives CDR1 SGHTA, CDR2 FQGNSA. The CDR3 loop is CASSLAPGLIEQYF. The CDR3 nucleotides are TGTGCCAGCAGCTTAGCGCCGGGTCTAATCGAGCAGTACTTC.

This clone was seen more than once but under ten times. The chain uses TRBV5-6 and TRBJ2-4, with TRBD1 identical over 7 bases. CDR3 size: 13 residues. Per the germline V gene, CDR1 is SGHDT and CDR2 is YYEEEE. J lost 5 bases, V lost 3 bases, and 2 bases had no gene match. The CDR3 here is CASSSGTENIQYF. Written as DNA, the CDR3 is TGTGCCAGCAGCTCCGGGACAGAAAACATTCAGTACTTC.

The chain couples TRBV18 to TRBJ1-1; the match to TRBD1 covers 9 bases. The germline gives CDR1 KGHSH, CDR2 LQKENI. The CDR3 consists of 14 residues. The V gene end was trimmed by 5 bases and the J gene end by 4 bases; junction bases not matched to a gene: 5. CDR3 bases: TGTGCCAGCTCAAGACAGGGGGTTGGCACTGAAGCTTTCTTT. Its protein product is CASSRQGVGTEAFF.

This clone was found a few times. The CDR3 DNA follows: TGTGCCAGCAGCCCCCGTACTAGCGGTGCCTACAATGAGCAGTTCTTC. It yields the protein CASSPRTSGAYNEQFF. The chain links TRBV11-3 to TRBJ2-1, with 8 nucleotides matching TRBD2. With 5 bases clipped from V and 2 bases from J, the junction kept 8 bases outside the gene matches. Germline V CDR1 and CDR2: SGHNT, YENEEA. The CDR3 runs 16 residues.

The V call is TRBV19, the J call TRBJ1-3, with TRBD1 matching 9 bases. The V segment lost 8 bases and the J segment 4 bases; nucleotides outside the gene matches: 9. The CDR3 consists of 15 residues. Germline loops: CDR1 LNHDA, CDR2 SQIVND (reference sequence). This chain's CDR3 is CASARDRVSGNTIYF. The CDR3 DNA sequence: TGTGCCAGTGCCCGGGACAGGGTCTCCGGAAACACCATATATTTT.

CDR3 in amino acids: CATSGTGVAAEAFF. The CDR3 coding sequence is TGTGCCACTTCCGGGACAGGCGTAGCCGCTGAAGCTTTCTTT. V and J are TRBV19 and TRBJ1-1; TRBD1 agrees at 8 bases. CDR1 is LNHDA and CDR2 is SQIVND in the germline V gene (reference sequence). The CDR3 loop spans 14 amino acids. With 10 bases clipped from V and 6 bases from J, the junction kept 13 bases outside the gene matches.

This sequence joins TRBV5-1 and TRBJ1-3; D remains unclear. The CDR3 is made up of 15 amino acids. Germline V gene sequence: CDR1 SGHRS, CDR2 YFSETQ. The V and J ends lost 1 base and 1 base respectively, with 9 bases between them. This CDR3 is CASSLPDSSGNTIYF. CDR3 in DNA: TGCGCCAGCAGCTTGCCAGACTCTTCTGGAAACACCATATATTTT.

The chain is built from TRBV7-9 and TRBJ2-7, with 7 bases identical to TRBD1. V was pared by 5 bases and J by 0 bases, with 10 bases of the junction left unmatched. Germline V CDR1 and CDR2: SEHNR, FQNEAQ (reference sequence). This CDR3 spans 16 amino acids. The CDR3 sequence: CASSPSLGQSSYEQYF. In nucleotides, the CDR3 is TGTGCCAGCAGCCCTAGCTTGGGACAGAGCTCCTACGAGCAGTACTTC.

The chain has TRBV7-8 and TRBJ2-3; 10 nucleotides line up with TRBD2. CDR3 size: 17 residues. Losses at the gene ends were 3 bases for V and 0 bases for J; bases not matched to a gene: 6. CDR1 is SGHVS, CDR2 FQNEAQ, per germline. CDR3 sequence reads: CASSFEREGLSTDTQYF. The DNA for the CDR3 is TGTGCCAGCAGCTTTGAGCGGGAGGGCCTTAGCACAGATACGCAGTATTTT.

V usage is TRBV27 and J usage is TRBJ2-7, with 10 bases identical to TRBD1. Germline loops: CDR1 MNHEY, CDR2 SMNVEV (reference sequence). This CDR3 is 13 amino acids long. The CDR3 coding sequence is TGTGCTTCGACAGGGGGCCTAGAGAACGAGCAGTACTTC. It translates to CASTGGLENEQYF.

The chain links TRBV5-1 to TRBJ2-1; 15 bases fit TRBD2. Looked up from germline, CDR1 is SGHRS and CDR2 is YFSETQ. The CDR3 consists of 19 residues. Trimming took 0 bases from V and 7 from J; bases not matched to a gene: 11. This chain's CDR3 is CASSLDLRTSGRGPNEQFF. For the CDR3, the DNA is TGCGCCAGCAGCTTGGATCTACGGACTAGCGGGAGGGGGCCTAATGAGCAGTTCTTC.

The CDR3 spells CASSFVWDSLWSNQPQHF. The CDR3 bases are TGTGCCAGCAGTTTTGTCTGGGACAGCTTGTGGAGCAATCAGCCCCAGCATTTT. The rearrangement uses TRBV2 and TRBJ1-5, with 7 bases aligning to TRBD1. There are 18 residues in the CDR3. Looked up from germline, CDR1 is SNHLY and CDR2 is FYNNEI. V was clipped by 5 bases and J by 1 base; unmatched bases: 14.

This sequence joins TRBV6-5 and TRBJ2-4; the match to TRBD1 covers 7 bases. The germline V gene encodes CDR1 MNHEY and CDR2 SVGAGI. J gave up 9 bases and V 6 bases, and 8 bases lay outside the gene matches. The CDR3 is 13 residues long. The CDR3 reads CASSKTGVIIQYF. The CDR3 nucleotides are TGTGCCAGCAGCAAAACAGGGGTAATCATTCAGTACTTC.

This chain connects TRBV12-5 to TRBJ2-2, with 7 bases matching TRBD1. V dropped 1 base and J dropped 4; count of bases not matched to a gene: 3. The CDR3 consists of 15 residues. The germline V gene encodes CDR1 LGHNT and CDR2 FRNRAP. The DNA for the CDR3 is TGTGCTAGTGGTTTGGATCGGGACAGCACCGGGGAGCTGTTTTTT. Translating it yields CASGLDRDSTGELFF. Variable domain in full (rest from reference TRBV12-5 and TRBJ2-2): DARVTQTPRHKVTEMGQEVTMRCQPILGHNTVFWYRQTMMQGLELLAYFRNRAPLDDSGMPKDRFSAEMPDATLATLKIQPSEPRDSAVYFCASGLDRDSTGELFFGEGSRLTVL.